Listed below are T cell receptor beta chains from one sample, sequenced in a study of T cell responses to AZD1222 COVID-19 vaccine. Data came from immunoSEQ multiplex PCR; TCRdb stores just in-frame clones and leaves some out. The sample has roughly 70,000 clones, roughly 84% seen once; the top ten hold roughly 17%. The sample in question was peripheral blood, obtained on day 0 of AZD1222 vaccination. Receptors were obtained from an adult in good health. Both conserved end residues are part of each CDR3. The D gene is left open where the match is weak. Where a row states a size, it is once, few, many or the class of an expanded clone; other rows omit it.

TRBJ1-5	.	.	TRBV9	CASSPGYYSNQPQHF	TGTGCCAGCAGCCCAGGCTACTATAGCAATCAGCCCCAGCATTTT
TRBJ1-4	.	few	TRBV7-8	CASSGRVFGEKLFF	TGTGCCAGCAGCGGCCGGGTCTTCGGGGAAAAACTGTTTTTT
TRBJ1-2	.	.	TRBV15	CATSRDRGAGGYTF	TGTGCCACCAGCAGAGATCGGGGGGCGGGCGGCTACACCTTC
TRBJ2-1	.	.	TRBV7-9	CASSFTTGVNEQFF	TGTGCCAGCAGCTTCACCACGGGCGTCAATGAGCAGTTCTTC
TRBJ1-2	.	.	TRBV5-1	CASSFRQPLDGYTF	TGCGCCAGCAGCTTCAGACAGCCGCTCGATGGCTACACCTTC
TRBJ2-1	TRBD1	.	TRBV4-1	CASSPQSRGLPNEQFF	TGCGCCAGCAGCCCCCAGTCCAGGGGGCTACCCAATGAGCAGTTCTTC
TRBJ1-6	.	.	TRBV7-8	CASSFRTDYSPLHF	TGTGCCAGCAGCTTCCGGACAGATTATTCACCCCTCCACTTT
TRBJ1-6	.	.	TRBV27	CASSLGGQSYNSPLHF	TGTGCCAGCAGTTTGGGGGGGCAGTCCTATAATTCACCCCTCCACTTT
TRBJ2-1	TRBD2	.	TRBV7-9	CASLGTSGNYNEQFF	TGTGCCAGCCTGGGGACTAGCGGGAACTACAATGAGCAGTTCTTC
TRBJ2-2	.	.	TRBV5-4	CASSFDISGELFF	TGTGCCAGCAGCTTCGATATATCCGGGGAGCTGTTTTTT
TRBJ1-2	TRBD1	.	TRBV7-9	CASSLANRGFLF	TGTGCCAGCAGCTTAGCGAACAGGGGGTTCCTCTTC
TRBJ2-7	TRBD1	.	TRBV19	CASSRDRWDYEQYF	TGTGCCAGTAGTAGGGACAGGTGGGACTACGAGCAGTACTTC
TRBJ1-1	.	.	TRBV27	CASSFGGGAGTEAFF	TGTGCCAGCAGTTTTGGGGGGGGCGCAGGGACTGAAGCTTTCTTT
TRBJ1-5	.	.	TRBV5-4	CASSLDGQEHNQPQHF	TGTGCCAGCAGCTTGGATGGGCAGGAACACAATCAGCCCCAGCATTTT
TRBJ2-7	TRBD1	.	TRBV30	CAWNRDRGPYEQYF	TGTGCCTGGAACCGGGACAGGGGCCCCTACGAGCAGTACTTC
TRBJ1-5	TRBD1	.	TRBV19	CASSIVWDRGNQPQHF	TGTGCCAGTAGTATAGTTTGGGACAGGGGGAATCAGCCCCAGCATTTT
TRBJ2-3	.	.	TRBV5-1	CASSLAFSDTQYF	TGCGCCAGCAGCTTGGCGTTCTCTGATACGCAGTATTTT
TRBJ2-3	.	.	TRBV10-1	CASSRDSTDTQYF	TGCGCCAGCAGCCGGGACAGCACAGATACGCAGTATTTT
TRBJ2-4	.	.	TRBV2	CASSPRTGVGIQYF	TGTGCCAGCAGTCCGCGGACGGGGGTCGGCATTCAGTACTTC
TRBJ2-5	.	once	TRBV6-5	CASRKWDQETQYF	TGTGCCAGCAGAAAATGGGACCAAGAGACCCAGTACTTC
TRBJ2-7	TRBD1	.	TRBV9	CASSVGDRGYEQYF	TGTGCCAGCAGCGTAGGGGACAGGGGCTACGAGCAGTACTTC
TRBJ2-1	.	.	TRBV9	CASSVLGWNEQFF	TGTGCCAGCAGCGTGTTGGGGTGGAATGAGCAGTTCTTC
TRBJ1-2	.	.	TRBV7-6	CASSLDRDYGYTF	TGTGCCAGCAGCTTAGACAGGGACTATGGCTACACCTTC
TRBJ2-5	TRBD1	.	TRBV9	CASSGGTGVGETQYF	TGTGCCAGCAGCGGTGGGACAGGGGTTGGAGAGACCCAGTACTTC
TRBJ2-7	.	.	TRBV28	CASSIPSDRFGYDEQYF	TGTGCCAGCAGTATCCCCAGCGATCGGTTCGGATACGACGAGCAGTACTTC
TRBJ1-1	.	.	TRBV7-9	CASSLGQPYTEAFF	TGTGCCAGCAGCTTAGGACAGCCATACACTGAAGCTTTCTTT
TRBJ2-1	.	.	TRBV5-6	CASSSNPTLQFF	TGTGCCAGCAGTTCGAACCCAACCCTGCAGTTCTTC
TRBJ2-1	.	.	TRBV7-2	CASSFSQGLDNEQFF	TGTGCCAGCAGCTTTTCACAGGGTTTGGACAATGAGCAGTTCTTC
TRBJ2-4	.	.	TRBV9	CASSPNPTKNIQYF	TGTGCCAGCAGCCCAAACCCGACGAAAAACATTCAGTACTTC
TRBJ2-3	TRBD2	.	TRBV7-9	CASSWGSGRITDTQYF	TGTGCCAGCAGCTGGGGTAGCGGGAGAATAACAGATACGCAGTATTTT
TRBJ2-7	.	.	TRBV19	CASRSTYEQYF	TGTGCCAGTCGAAGCACCTACGAGCAGTACTTC
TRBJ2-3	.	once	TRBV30	CAWSVGPRDTQYF	TGTGCCTGGAGTGTGGGGCCGCGCGATACGCAGTATTTT
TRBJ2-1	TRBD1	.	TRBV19	CASSMGQINEQFF	TGTGCCAGTAGTATGGGACAGATCAATGAGCAGTTCTTC
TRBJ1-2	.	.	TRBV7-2	CASSLLGNYGYTF	TGTGCCAGCAGCTTACTAGGGAACTATGGCTACACCTTC
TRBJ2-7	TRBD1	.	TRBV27	CASSFGTGGYEQYF	TGTGCCAGCAGTTTCGGGACAGGGGGCTACGAGCAGTACTTC
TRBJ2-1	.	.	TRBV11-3	CASSLGTGSSDEQFF	TGTGCCAGCAGCTTAGGTACAGGGAGTAGCGATGAGCAGTTCTTC
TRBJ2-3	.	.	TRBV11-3	CASSFGEATDTQYF	TGTGCCAGCAGCTTTGGGGAGGCCACAGATACGCAGTATTTT
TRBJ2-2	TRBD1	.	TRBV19	CASIRQGDTGELFF	TGTGCCAGTATTAGACAGGGAGACACCGGGGAGCTGTTTTTT
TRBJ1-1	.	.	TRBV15	CATSRDLTVGTNTEAFF	TGTGCCACCAGCAGAGATCTTACGGTCGGGACTAACACTGAAGCTTTCTTT
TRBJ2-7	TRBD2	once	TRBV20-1	CSASPSGLFEQYF	TGCAGTGCTAGTCCTAGCGGGCTTTTCGAGCAGTACTTC
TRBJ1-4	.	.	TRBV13	CASSLSLDQVGSEKLFF	TGTGCCAGCAGCTTGTCCCTCGACCAGGTCGGGAGTGAAAAACTGTTTTTT